Listed here are 16 T cell receptor beta chains from one sample, sequenced in a study of T cell repertoires in cytomegalovirus infection. Using its own MiXCR run on the reads, TCRdb lists one record per CDR3 protein. The sample contains around 100,000 distinct CDR3 sequences, approximately 15% of which appear only once. The sequenced sample consisted of PBMCs. The receptor source for this set is a human donor in good health (CMV status not recorded). Some clones in this sample may be carry-over from other donors' samples.

The chain has TRBV2 and TRBJ2-7; TRBD2 agrees at 10 bases. The germline gives CDR1 SNHLY, CDR2 FYNNEI. With V trimmed by 6 bases and J by 2 bases, 4 bases remained unmatched. There are 14 residues in the CDR3. This CDR3 reads CASRILAGTYEQYF. The CDR3 nucleotides are TGTGCCAGCAGGATACTAGCGGGGACCTACGAGCAGTACTTC. The variable domain in full, completed from reference TRBV2 and TRBJ2-7, reads EPEVTQTPSHQVTQMGQEVILRCVPISNHLYFYWYRQILGQKVEFLVSFYNNEISEKSEIFDDQFSVERPDGSNFTLKIRSTKLEDSAMYFCASRILAGTYEQYFGPGTRLTVT.

This clonotype has ten or more counts. The J gene is TRBJ2-2, the V gene TRBV7-2; TRBD2 might be the D (5 bases). The germline V gene encodes CDR1 SGHTA and CDR2 FQGNSA. This CDR3 region has 18 residues. The V end lost 2 bases, the J end lost 0 bases, and 16 bases lay between the germline ends. In DNA form, the CDR3 reads TGTGCCAGCAGCTTAAAACCCCGGGGTCAAACGAACACCGGGGAGCTGTTTTTT. It specifies CASSLKPRGQTNTGELFF.

This sequence joins TRBV6-2 or TRBV6-3 and TRBJ1-4; perhaps TRBD1 as D (6 bases). V was pared by 7 bases and J by 0 bases, with 12 bases between. The CDR3 is 15 amino acids. The germline V gene encodes CDR1 MNHEY and CDR2 SVGEGT. The DNA of the CDR3 is TGTGCCAGCAAGGGACACGGTGCAACTAATGAAAAACTGTTTTTT. Translated: CASKGHGATNEKLFF.

Many counts were recorded for this clonotype. The chain is built from TRBV11-1 and TRBJ1-1; D is unclear. Germline CDR1 reads SGHAT; CDR2 reads FQDESV (reference sequence). The CDR3 spans 13 residues. V was pared by 5 bases and J by 1 base, with 8 bases between. As DNA, the CDR3 is TGTGCCAGCAGCCCCAGACAGAACACTGAAGCTTTCTTT. Residues: CASSPRQNTEAFF.

In the case of this clonotype: One end of the junction fails to match germline, which may point to a read error. The V gene is TRBV20-1, the J gene TRBJ1-1, with TRBD1 as a possible D gene (5 bases). The V gene's germline CDR1 is DFQATT and CDR2 SNEGSKA (reference sequence). The CDR3 length is 14 residues. This CDR3 reads CSARAPRGNPEAFF. In DNA form, the CDR3 reads TGCAGTGCTAGAGCCCCCCGGGGGAACCCTGAAGCTTTCTTT.

This clonotype occurred many times. The V gene is TRBV7-3, the J gene TRBJ1-2, with 9 bases lining up with TRBD1. Losses at the gene ends were 5 bases for V and 9 bases for J; bases not matched to a gene: 13. Per the germline V gene, CDR1 is SGHTA and CDR2 is FQGTGA. The CDR3 extends over 15 amino acids. DNA of the CDR3: TGTGCCAGCAGCCCGGCAGGACAGGGGATACGGAGCTACACCTTC. This encodes CASSPAGQGIRSYTF.

This clonotype was counted a few times. This chain connects TRBV9 to TRBJ2-5, with 12 positions matching TRBD2. V shed 5 bases and J 5 bases; nucleotides not matched to a gene: 10. Germline-derived CDR1 and CDR2 are SGDLS and YYNGEE. This CDR3 region has 16 residues. DNA for the CDR3: TGTGCCAGCAGTCCTATAGGACTAGCGGGGCGGGAGACCCAGTACTTC. It encodes CASSPIGLAGRETQYF.

At least ten counts were recorded for this clonotype. CDR3 residues: CASSLARDYNEQFF. CDR3 sequence (DNA): TGTGCCAGCAGCTTGGCTCGGGACTACAATGAGCAGTTCTTC. This chain connects TRBV7-9 to TRBJ2-1; weak D call: TRBD2 (5 bases). The germline V gene encodes CDR1 SEHNR and CDR2 FQNEAQ (reference sequence). The CDR3 runs 14 residues. V lost 3 bases and J lost 3, with 9 bases in between. The whole variable domain, remainder taken from reference TRBV7-9 and TRBJ2-1, is DTGVSQNPRHKITKRGQNVTFRCDPISEHNRLYWYRQTLGQGPEFLTYFQNEAQLEKSRLLSDRFSAERPKGSFSTLEIQRTEQGDSAMYLCASSLARDYNEQFFGPGTRLTVL.

The chain joins TRBV14 to TRBJ1-1, with D perhaps TRBD1 (6 bases). V lost 1 base and J 11 bases, leaving 17 bases between the germline ends. The V gene's germline CDR1 is SGHDN and CDR2 FVKESK. The CDR3 runs to 14 residues. This CDR3 is CASSQAFMRGGAFF. The DNA for the CDR3 is TGTGCCAGCAGCCAAGCTTTCATGCGGGGGGGCGCTTTCTTT. Variable domain in full (rest from reference TRBV14 and TRBJ1-1): EAGVTQFPSHSVIEKGQTVTLRCDPISGHDNLYWYRRVMGKEIKFLLHFVKESKQDESGMPNNRFLAERTGGTYSTLKVQPAELEDSGVYFCASSQAFMRGGAFFGQGTRLTVV.

This clonotype was recorded at least ten times. The rearrangement joins TRBV15 to TRBJ2-7; D is undetermined. Trimming stripped 0 bases from V and 1 base from J, with 4 bases between. The CDR3 extends over 13 amino acids. Germline assignment: CDR1 LNHNV and CDR2 YYDKDF (reference sequence). The CDR3 loop is CATSREQSYEQYF. DNA for the CDR3: TGTGCCACCAGCAGAGAGCAGTCCTACGAGCAGTACTTC.

This rearrangement joins TRBV6-2 or TRBV6-3 to TRBJ2-1; 10 bases line up with TRBD2. J was trimmed by 10 bases and V by 2 bases; bases with no gene match: 11. Germline CDR1 reads MNHEY; CDR2 reads SVGEGT. This CDR3 is 16 amino acids long. Here the CDR3 reads CASSYKGGLAGEEQFF. The CDR3 DNA reads TGTGCCAGCAGTTACAAGGGTGGGCTAGCGGGGGAAGAGCAGTTCTTC.

This clonotype was picked up many times. The V and J genes are TRBV7-2 and TRBJ1-1, with no clear D. Germline V CDR1 and CDR2: SGHTA, FQGNSA. This CDR3 comprises 13 residues. With 5 bases removed from V and 0 bases from J, the gap between germline ends came to 7 bases. The chain's CDR3 is CASSVNMNTEAFF. The CDR3 DNA follows: TGTGCCAGCAGCGTCAATATGAACACTGAAGCTTTCTTT.

This clonotype was counted many times. This chain links TRBV7-2 with TRBJ2-4, with no clear D. Per the germline V gene, CDR1 is SGHTA and CDR2 is FQGNSA. This CDR3 contains 15 residues. Trimming cost V 5 bases and J 0 bases, with 11 bases left between them. This CDR3 is CASSQRTVAKNIQYF. Written as DNA, the CDR3 is TGTGCCAGCAGCCAGAGGACGGTAGCCAAAAACATTCAGTACTTC.

This clonotype was seen a few times. The chain uses TRBV7-9 and TRBJ1-1, with D unclear. CDR3 size: 15 residues. CDR1 is SEHNR and CDR2 is FQNEAQ in the germline V gene (reference sequence). Deletions cut 0 bases from V and 7 bases from J, with 15 bases between. The CDR3 sequence: CASSLAPVPDVEAFF. The DNA of the CDR3 is TGTGCCAGCAGCTTAGCACCGGTCCCAGACGTTGAAGCTTTCTTT. Looking up the rest from reference TRBV7-9 and TRBJ1-1 gives the full variable domain: DTGVSQNPRHKITKRGQNVTFRCDPISEHNRLYWYRQTLGQGPEFLTYFQNEAQLEKSRLLSDRFSAERPKGSFSTLEIQRTEQGDSAMYLCASSLAPVPDVEAFFGQGTRLTVV.

The chain recombines TRBV28 with TRBJ1-5; TRBD1 matches 9 bases. The germline CDR1 and CDR2 sequences are MDHEN and SYDVKM. V lost 6 bases to trimming and J lost 2 bases; unmatched junction nucleotides: 2. CDR3 size: 14 residues. The CDR3 sequence: CASRTGGGNQPQHF. The CDR3, as DNA: TGTGCCAGCAGAACAGGGGGCGGCAATCAGCCCCAGCATTTT.

This clonotype was seen at least ten times. The chain uses TRBV7-9 and TRBJ2-3; a weak D match, TRBD1 (6 bases). Between the trimmed V and J ends, which lost 3 bases and 4 bases, there was a span of 14 bases. Germline CDR1 SEHNR, CDR2 FQNEAQ (reference sequence). CDR3 length equals 15 residues. The CDR3 sequence: CASSLSGTMADTQYF. In nucleotides, the CDR3 is TGTGCCAGCAGCTTGTCCGGGACAATGGCAGATACGCAGTATTTT.